This T cell receptor (beta chain) was sequenced in a study of blood T cell repertoires in COVID-19. Study-wide context: Specimens from acute and convalescent COVID-19 originated in the United States, Italy and Spain. PBMCs, B-cell-depleted T cells, or T cells provided the cDNA or gDNA that made up the material.

CDR1 is LNHDA, CDR2 SQIVND, per germline (reference sequence). The ends lost 9 bases at V and 9 bases at J; junction bases unmatched: 17. The CDR3 totals 15 residues. Study processing details: Amplification of reference gene primers provided the estimated nucleated cell counts. Produced via immunoSEQ multiplex PCR; TCRdb's table is partial and in-frame only. D and trimming were read from the DNA, whereas the V and J calls and clone size are those reported in that table. This sample has roughly 76,000 clones, with 80% to 85% found just once. The sample consisted of peripheral blood. The chain couples TRBV19 to TRBJ1-1; 9 bases are a match to TRBD1. The TCR originated in a woman between 65 and 79 years old with acute or convalescent COVID-19. CDR3 sequence (DNA): TGTGCCAGCCGTTCCCCTTTAGGACAGGGGACGAAAGCTTTCTTT. Protein: CASRSPLGQGTKAFF.